One and the same sample provided the 11 T cell receptor beta chains below, sequenced in a study of blood T cell repertoires in COVID-19. Some clones are missing from TCRdb's copy, which holds only in-frame ones; the method was immunoSEQ multiplex PCR. Of just over 75,000 clones in the sample, less than 90% were seen once. Sequencing used peripheral blood. The source is a man aged 45 to 65 with acute or convalescent COVID-19.

V and J are TRBV7-9 and TRBJ2-7; possibly TRBD2 for D (5 bases). CDR1 is SEHNR, CDR2 FQNEAQ, per germline (reference sequence). The CDR3 is made up of 13 amino acids. The V and J ends lost 5 bases and 7 bases respectively, with 15 bases between them. CDR3 nucleotide sequence: TGTGCCAGCAGCCCTGACACCGCGGGTGAGCAGTACTTC. Encoded protein: CASSPDTAGEQYF.

To note about this clone: The same CDR3 can be traced to other DNA sequences in this sample. V and J are TRBV6-2 or TRBV6-3 and TRBJ2-7; D not certain. The V gene's germline CDR1 is MNHEY and CDR2 SVGEGT. Between the trimmed V and J ends, which lost 6 bases and 0 bases, there was a span of 6 bases. This CDR3 has 12 residues. The CDR3 is CASSRSSYEQYF. Here the CDR3 DNA reads TGTGCCAGCAGCCGTAGCTCCTACGAGCAGTACTTC.

This sequence joins TRBV6-5 and TRBJ1-1; D is ambiguous. The V gene lost 1 base and the J gene lost 5 bases, with 17 bases spanning the gap. CDR3 length: 16 amino acids. Germline assignment: CDR1 MNHEY and CDR2 SVGAGI. CDR3 bases: TGTGCCAGCAGTTACTTAAGCCCGGTCTTTGAGACTGAAGCTTTCTTT. Translating gives CASSYLSPVFETEAFF.

The rearrangement uses TRBV19 and TRBJ2-2; 8 bases map to TRBD1. Trimming at V came to 5 bases and at J to 4 bases, leaving 9 bases not matched to a gene. The CDR3 is 16 amino acids. Germline V CDR1 and CDR2: LNHDA, SQIVND (reference sequence). As DNA, the CDR3 is TGTGCCAGTAGTGTTAGGACAGGGTTAGGCACCGGGGAGCTGTTTTTT. Protein sequence: CASSVRTGLGTGELFF.

V and J are TRBV7-2 and TRBJ1-6; no clear D. The CDR3 contains 12 residues. The V and J ends lost 5 bases and 7 bases respectively, with 6 bases between them. Germline values: CDR1 SGHTA, CDR2 FQGNSA. The CDR3 loop reads CASSLNNSPLHF. DNA for the CDR3: TGTGCCAGCAGCCTAAACAATTCACCCCTCCACTTT.

The V gene is TRBV7-2, the J gene TRBJ1-1; D unclear. The ends were cut back, 4 bases at V and 1 base at J, with 10 bases in the middle. This CDR3 comprises 14 residues. CDR1 and CDR2 (germline): SGHTA, FQGNSA. CDR3 in amino acids: CASSSRGGNTEAFF. In DNA form, the CDR3 reads TGTGCCAGCAGCTCCCGTGGAGGGAACACTGAAGCTTTCTTT.

This chain uses TRBV7-9 with TRBJ1-4; a weak D match, TRBD1 (6 bases). The V gene's germline CDR1 is SEHNR and CDR2 FQNEAQ (reference sequence). The CDR3 is 15 residues long. The V end was cut by 7 bases, the J end by 8 bases, with 20 bases between. The CDR3 DNA is TGTGCCAGCACCCTACGGGGGGGCCGATCCGAAAAACTGTTTTTT. Translation gives CASTLRGGRSEKLFF.

This chain uses TRBV2 with TRBJ1-3; no definite D call. The CDR3 has 13 amino acids. Germline V gives CDR1 SNHLY, CDR2 FYNNEI. V shed 8 bases and J shed 4 bases, with 12 bases lying between them. The CDR3 sequence is CASRGREGNTIYF. The CDR3 coding sequence is TGTGCCAGCCGCGGAAGAGAAGGAAACACCATATATTTT.

V gene TRBV7-9 combines with J gene TRBJ2-7, with 11 bases that match TRBD1. V gave up 5 bases and J gave up 2 bases; unmatched junction bases: 5. Germline V gene lookup returns CDR1 SEHNR and CDR2 FQNEAQ (reference sequence). This CDR3 is built from 15 residues. The DNA for the CDR3 is TGTGCCAGCAGCCCCCGGGACAGGGGGGCCTACGAGCAGTACTTC. Translation: CASSPRDRGAYEQYF.

This clone was observed a handful of times. The rearrangement joins TRBV11-2 to TRBJ1-4, with a possible D match to TRBD1 (6 bases). V was shortened by 4 bases and J by 8 bases, with 11 bases between the two germline ends. Germline V gives CDR1 SGHAT, CDR2 FQNNGV. CDR3 length equals 13 residues. CDR3 sequence reads: CASSSGQREKLFF. CDR3 DNA: TGTGCCAGCAGCTCCGGACAGCGCGAAAAACTGTTTTTT. Full variable domain (outside the CDR3, taken from reference TRBV11-2 and TRBJ1-4): EAGVAQSPRYKIIEKRQSVAFWCNPISGHATLYWYQQILGQGPKLLIQFQNNGVVDDSQLPKDRFSAERLKGVDSTLKIQPAKLEDSAVYLCASSSGQREKLFFGSGTQLSVL.

This clone was observed once. V usage is TRBV9 and J usage is TRBJ1-2; TRBD1 matches 9 bases. The V gene's germline CDR1 is SGDLS and CDR2 YYNGEE. With 3 bases clipped from V and 7 bases from J, the junction kept 7 bases outside the gene matches. The CDR3 loop spans 14 amino acids. Written as DNA, the CDR3 is TGTGCCAGCAGCGCAGACAGGGGGTTACGTGGCTACACCTTC. This translates into CASSADRGLRGYTF.